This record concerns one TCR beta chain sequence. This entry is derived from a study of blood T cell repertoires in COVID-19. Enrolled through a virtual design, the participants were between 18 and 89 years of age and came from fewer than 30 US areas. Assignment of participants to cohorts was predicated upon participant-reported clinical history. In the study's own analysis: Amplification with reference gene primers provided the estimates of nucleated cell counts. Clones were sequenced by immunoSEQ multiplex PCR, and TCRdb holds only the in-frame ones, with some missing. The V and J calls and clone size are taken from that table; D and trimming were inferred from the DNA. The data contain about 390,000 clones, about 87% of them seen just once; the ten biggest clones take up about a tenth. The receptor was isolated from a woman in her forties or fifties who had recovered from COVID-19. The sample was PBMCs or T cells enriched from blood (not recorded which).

The CDR3 loop is CASSFDGADLYGYTF. CDR3 nucleotides: TGCGCCAGCAGCTTTGATGGGGCGGATCTCTATGGCTACACCTTC. The chain couples TRBV5-1 to TRBJ1-2, with D perhaps TRBD1 (5 bases). Trimming took off 2 bases at V and 4 bases at J, with 15 bases between the two ends. Germline V gives CDR1 SGHRS, CDR2 YFSETQ. This CDR3 comprises 15 residues.